This T cell receptor (beta chain) is drawn from a study of sequential checkpoint blockade in melanoma. Overall study: Randomization was 1:1 between first-line nivolumab→ipilimumab and ipilimumab→nivolumab. General study findings and limits: About 30 times likelier clinical benefit followed increased tumor T-cell fraction and clonality. In arm A, pretreatment tumor clonality was associated with response.

In its sample, this clone was seen a few times. What it binds is unknown. Treatment given: randomized to nivolumab then ipilimumab (arm A) or the reverse (arm B). In germline, CDR1 is GTSNPN, CDR2 SVGIG (reference sequence). This CDR3 contains 15 residues. V lost 1 base to trimming and J lost 1 base; unmatched junction nucleotides: 4. Assay: immunoSEQ multiplex PCR; the TCRdb copy retains only in-frame clones and omits some. This table holds about 37,000 clones, 30% to 40% found once. The receptor was derived from a human donor with melanoma. The starting material was tumor tissue (inferred from file names), obtained from a patient given nivolumab and ipilimumab in sequence. V and J are TRBV30 and TRBJ1-1, with 9 bases that match TRBD1. The CDR3 DNA reads as TGTGCCTGGAGTGAAGGACAGGGGTGGAACACTGAAGCTTTCTTT. Encoded protein: CAWSEGQGWNTEAFF.